This T cell receptor (beta chain) comes out of a study of blood T cell repertoires in COVID-19. Study summary: Researchers got acute and convalescent COVID-19 samples from the United States, Italy and Spain.

Under the authors' procedure: The authors estimated nucleated cell counts from reference gene primer amplification. Method: immunoSEQ multiplex PCR; TCRdb's copy keeps in-frame clones and lacks some. D and trimming come from the DNA, and the V and J calls and clone size come from that table. The table shows about 400,000 clones, with 75% to 90% occurring only once. This receptor was obtained from a woman aged 25 to 39 with acute or convalescent COVID-19. Sequencing was carried out using peripheral blood.

This CDR3 reads CASSYTGGGIDTQYF. In nucleotides, the CDR3 is TGTGCCAGCAGTTATACAGGGGGCGGGATAGATACGCAGTATTTT. The chain couples TRBV6-5 to TRBJ2-3, with 9 positions matching TRBD1. J lost 5 bases, V lost 3 bases, and 6 bases had no gene match. CDR1 MNHEY and CDR2 SVGAGI come from the germline V gene. This CDR3 is 15 amino acids long.